The 7 T cell receptor beta chains listed next were all sequenced from one sample in a study of T cells of healthy individuals. TCRdb reprocessed the 5' RACE reads with MiXCR, giving one entry per CDR3 protein. The table has 60,000 to 80,000 distinct CDR3 sequences, 15% to 20% seen once. These receptors were obtained from a human donor in good health.

This clonotype has just a few counts. This sequence joins TRBV20-1 and TRBJ2-5, with TRBD1 matching 8 bases. CDR3 length: 12 residues. The germline V gene encodes CDR1 DFQATT and CDR2 SNEGSKA (reference sequence). V trimming: 5 bases; J trimming: 5 bases; junction bases outside the gene matches: 4. This CDR3 reads CSADRGGETQYF. CDR3 in DNA: TGCAGTGCTGACAGGGGTGGGGAGACCCAGTACTTC.

This rearrangement joins TRBV20-1 to TRBJ2-1; 7 bases fit TRBD1. Trimming took 6 bases from V and 4 from J; bases not matched to a gene: 9. CDR1 and CDR2 from the germline V gene are DFQATT and SNEGSKA (reference sequence). The CDR3 loop spans 14 amino acids. The CDR3 is CSALTGLKYNEQFF. For the CDR3, the DNA is TGCAGTGCCCTGACAGGGCTTAAATACAATGAGCAGTTCTTC.

V usage is TRBV7-9 and J usage is TRBJ2-3; 7 nucleotides line up with TRBD2. The J segment lost 10 bases and the V segment lost 2 bases, leaving 6 bases of the junction unmatched. This CDR3 is 13 amino acids long. Germline assignment: CDR1 SEHNR and CDR2 FQNEAQ (reference sequence). For the CDR3, the DNA is TGTGCCAGCAGCTTACTAATCGCGGGGGCGCAGTATTTT. It encodes CASSLLIAGAQYF.

The V and J genes are TRBV3-1 and TRBJ2-1; D might be TRBD1 (6 bases). The germline V and J ends were trimmed by 4 bases and 2 bases, with 12 bases remaining between them. The CDR3 has 15 residues. Germline CDR1 reads LGHDT; CDR2 reads YNNKEL (reference sequence). The CDR3 DNA is TGTGCCAGCAGCCGTCGACAGGACCCCTACAATGAGCAGTTCTTC. This gives the protein CASSRRQDPYNEQFF.

The V gene is TRBV4-2, the J gene TRBJ1-5; D possibly corresponds to TRBD1 (5 bases). Germline CDR1 LGHNA, CDR2 YNFKEQ. The CDR3 extends over 11 amino acids. V was shortened by 4 bases and J by 8 bases, with 6 bases between the two germline ends. Here the CDR3 reads CASSPGEPQHF. The CDR3 DNA is TGTGCCAGCAGCCCGGGGGAGCCCCAGCATTTT.

This chain connects TRBV7-1 to TRBJ1-1, with D tentatively TRBD1 (6 bases). TRBV7-1 is noted as an ORF with a role that remains uncertain. This CDR3 is 14 amino acids long. Trimming cost V 5 bases and J 0 bases, with 10 bases left between them. Here the CDR3 DNA reads TGTGCCAGCAGCACGGACAGCTTGAACACTGAAGCTTTCTTT. It translates to CASSTDSLNTEAFF.

This clonotype was detected ten times or more. This chain links TRBV5-1 with TRBJ2-4, with D perhaps TRBD1 (5 bases). The V end was cut by 5 bases, the J end by 0 bases, with 21 bases between. CDR3 length equals 18 residues. Germline V gene data show CDR1 as SGHRS and CDR2 as YFSETQ. CDR3 sequence reads: CASSSRAGLDLAKNIQYF. Here the CDR3 DNA reads TGCGCCAGCAGTAGCCGGGCAGGGCTTGATTTAGCCAAAAACATTCAGTACTTC.